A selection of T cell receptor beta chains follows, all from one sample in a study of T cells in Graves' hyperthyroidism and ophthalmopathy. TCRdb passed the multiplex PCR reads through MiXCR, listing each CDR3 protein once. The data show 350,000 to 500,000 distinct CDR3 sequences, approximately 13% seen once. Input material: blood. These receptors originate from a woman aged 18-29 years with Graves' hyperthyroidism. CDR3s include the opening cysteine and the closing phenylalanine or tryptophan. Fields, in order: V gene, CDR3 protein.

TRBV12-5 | CASGSLTENTEAFF
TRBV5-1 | CASSLEGLVEYF
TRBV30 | CAWSTRLARAHNEQFF
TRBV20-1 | CSATPSEETQYF
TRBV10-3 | CAISGDRGEGYTF
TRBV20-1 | CSARAGTGFNQPQHF
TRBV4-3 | CASSQDQSIASYNEQFF
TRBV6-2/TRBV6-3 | CASSYTSGSSSPLHF
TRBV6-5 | CASSYSTGDTEAFF
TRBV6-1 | CASRNTNTEAFF
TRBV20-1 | CSATHSGTINQPQHF
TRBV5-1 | CASSLALTGENYEQYF
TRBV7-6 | CASTPQDRSFMNTEAFF
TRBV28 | CAIEGGGPNTQYF
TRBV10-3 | CAISQTSNDEQYF
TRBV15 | CATSSGDRTEAFF
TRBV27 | CASSFPSGGGEQFF
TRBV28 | CASSLHHLNTEAFF
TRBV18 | CASAATGGMGEAFF
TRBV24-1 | CATSDPSREYTDTQYF
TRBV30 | CAWSSRLAGVWLDEQFF
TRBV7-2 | CASRPGQGIYGYTF
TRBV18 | CASSPGTPGQPQHF
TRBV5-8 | CASSPRDGSSYEQYF
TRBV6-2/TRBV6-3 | CASSYLEGSYEQYF
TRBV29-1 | CSDNRECWDTGELFF